These 18 T cell receptor beta chains originate from one sample sequenced in a study of T cell responses to AZD1222 COVID-19 vaccine (dated by TCRdb to the early 2020s). The library was made by the immunoSEQ multiplex PCR assay. In TCRdb, the immuneACCESS table is reduced to in-frame sequences with V and J assigned. These tables do not hold every clone; where another copy was compared, an unresolved V gene accounts for under half, and the others remain unexplained. The sample table shows approximately 82,000 clones, and roughly nine tenths are seen once. Over 4.5% of the sample rests with the top ten. Sample time point, as interpreted from the label and publication: baseline before first vaccination. The sample consisted of peripheral blood, taken on day 0 of AZD1222 vaccination. The receptors derive from an adult in good health.

J is TRBJ2-7 and V is TRBV2; 10 bases align to TRBD2. Germline-derived CDR1 and CDR2 are SNHLY and FYNNEI. This CDR3 is 14 amino acids long. V shed 7 bases, J shed 3 bases, and the junction held 6 bases outside the gene matches. The CDR3 DNA reads as TGTGCCAGCATCGAGCGGGGGGGACTCTACGAGCAGTACTTC. It codes for CASIERGGLYEQYF.

V and J are TRBV11-2 and TRBJ1-3; D gene unclear. There are 17 residues in the CDR3. Germline values: CDR1 SGHAT, CDR2 FQNNGV. V lost 0 bases, J lost 0 bases, and 12 bases lay in between. The CDR3 here is CASSLERVPYSGNTIYF. The CDR3 nucleotides are TGTGCCAGCAGCTTAGAGCGGGTACCTTACTCTGGAAACACCATATATTTT.

The V call is TRBV5-6, the J call TRBJ2-4, with 8 nucleotides matching TRBD1. The CDR3 extends over 16 amino acids. Trimming removed 4 bases from V and 0 bases from J; junction bases left unmatched: 6. Germline CDR1 reads SGHDT; CDR2 reads YYEEEE. The CDR3, as DNA: TGTGCCAGCAGCGGACAGGGTATAGGAGCCAAAAACATTCAGTACTTC. This sequence encodes CASSGQGIGAKNIQYF.

V and J are TRBV2 and TRBJ2-7; D may be TRBD2 (6 bases). Germline assignment: CDR1 SNHLY and CDR2 FYNNEI. V shed 10 bases and J shed 2 bases, with 15 bases lying between them. This CDR3 has 13 amino acids. The CDR3 DNA is TGTGCCACCAATGGGGGGACCACCTACGAGCAGTACTTC. This sequence encodes CATNGGTTYEQYF.

This chain connects TRBV10-3 to TRBJ1-5, with D uncertain. V dropped 0 bases and J dropped 5 bases, with 8 bases sitting between them. The V gene's germline CDR1 is ENHRY and CDR2 SYGVKD. The CDR3 extends over 14 amino acids. The chain's CDR3 is CAISESNAHQPQHF. As DNA, the CDR3 is TGTGCCATCAGTGAGTCCAATGCTCATCAGCCCCAGCATTTT.

The chain employs TRBV5-4 and TRBJ1-1, with TRBD1 matching 9 bases. The germline V gene has CDR1 SGHNT and CDR2 YYREEE (reference sequence). The CDR3 sequence is 17 residues long. The junction had 12 bases not matched to a gene; V was cut back by 4 bases and J by 2 bases. Written as DNA, the CDR3 is TGTGCCAGCAGCCGCGGGGGACAACAGGGGGCTAACACTGAAGCTTTCTTT. This sequence encodes CASSRGGQQGANTEAFF.

V and J are TRBV12-3 or TRBV12-4 and TRBJ2-2; D remains ambiguous. The V gene lost 3 bases and the J gene lost 4 bases, with 6 bases spanning the gap. The CDR3 has 13 amino acids. As DNA, the CDR3 is TGTGCCAGCAGTTTTTTTCCCACCGGGGAGCTGTTTTTT. Protein sequence: CASSFFPTGELFF.

The chain combines TRBV10-3 with TRBJ1-3; D might be TRBD1 (5 bases). V lost 6 bases to trimming and J lost 4 bases, with 16 bases between them. Germline-derived CDR1 and CDR2 are ENHRY and SYGVKD. The CDR3 has 15 amino acids. In nucleotides, the CDR3 is TGTGCCATCAGCGACACCGGGACCTACGGAAACACCATATATTTT. It is translated as CAISDTGTYGNTIYF.

The chain recombines TRBV6-1 with TRBJ2-1; no clear D gene. Germline V CDR1 and CDR2: MNHNS, SASEGT. The CDR3 covers 15 residues. V lost 2 bases and J lost 8, with 16 bases in between. The CDR3, as DNA: TGTGCCAGCAGTGAACGGGCATTCTCGGTGGATGAGCAGTTCTTC. It encodes CASSERAFSVDEQFF.

The chain couples TRBV7-8 to TRBJ2-7; tentatively, D is TRBD1 (6 bases). V was cut by 4 bases and J by 2 bases, with 12 bases left in between. Germline-derived CDR1 and CDR2 are SGHVS and FQNEAQ. The CDR3 runs to 14 residues. CDR3 amino acids: CASSSSGQTYEQYF. DNA of the CDR3: TGTGCCAGCAGCTCCTCAGGACAGACCTACGAGCAGTACTTC.

The chain uses TRBV6-6 and TRBJ1-1; 7 bases map to TRBD1. CDR3 size: 14 residues. J was trimmed by 4 bases and V by 2 bases; bases with no gene match: 4. CDR1 MNHNY and CDR2 SVGAGI come from the germline V gene (reference sequence). The CDR3 nucleotides are TGTGCCAGCAGTTACGAGGGGGCGTTCACTGAAGCTTTCTTT. Its protein is CASSYEGAFTEAFF.

This chain links TRBV7-2 with TRBJ2-2; D may be TRBD1 (6 bases). There are 14 residues in the CDR3. Germline CDR1 and CDR2: SGHTA and FQGNSA. The V and J ends lost 5 bases and 5 bases respectively, with 12 bases between them. In DNA, the CDR3 is TGTGCCAGCAGCAAACAAACAGGGACCGGGGAGCTGTTTTTT. Protein: CASSKQTGTGELFF.

The chain couples TRBV12-3 or TRBV12-4 to TRBJ1-2; D gene uncertain. V lost 3 bases and J lost 5, with 10 bases in between. This CDR3 has 13 amino acids. The CDR3 reads CASSLDGEYGYTF. The CDR3 nucleotides are TGTGCCAGCAGTTTGGACGGGGAGTATGGCTACACCTTC.

This chain joins TRBV4-1 and TRBJ1-2; D ambiguous. The CDR3 runs 14 residues. Trimming took 1 base from V and 8 from J, leaving 14 bases between them. CDR1 and CDR2 from the germline V gene are MGHRA and YSYEKL. The CDR3 reads CASSQAVSVWGYTF. The CDR3 nucleotides read TGCGCCAGCAGCCAAGCAGTTTCGGTGTGGGGCTACACCTTC.

As DNA, the CDR3 is TGTGCCACCAAGGGGGGGACGGCGAACACAGATACGCAGTATTTT. This gives the protein CATKGGTANTDTQYF. The chain combines TRBV28 with TRBJ2-3, with D maybe TRBD2 (7 bases). The CDR3 loop spans 15 amino acids. In germline, CDR1 is MDHEN, CDR2 SYDVKM. V lost 10 bases and J 2 bases, leaving 19 bases between the germline ends.

The rearrangement links TRBV6-5 to TRBJ1-4; possible D gene TRBD1, 6 bases. Trimming cost V 6 bases and J 5 bases, with 10 bases left between them. This CDR3 has 13 residues. The V gene's germline CDR1 is MNHEY and CDR2 SVGAGI. CDR3 nucleotides: TGTGCCAGCAGGGTCACAGGGAATGAAAAACTGTTTTTT. Translated, it gives CASRVTGNEKLFF.

This sequence joins TRBV28 and TRBJ2-1; D gene unclear. This CDR3 comprises 12 residues. Germline V gives CDR1 MDHEN, CDR2 SYDVKM. Trimming left V 5 bases short and J 11 bases short, with 13 bases between. Here the CDR3 DNA reads TGTGCCAGCAGTCCTCGCGGCGCCCAGCAGTTCTTC. As protein: CASSPRGAQQFF.

Points on this clone: The sample contains more than one DNA sequence encoding this CDR3. V usage is TRBV10-3 and J usage is TRBJ2-7; D gene unclear. V was pared by 6 bases and J by 5 bases, with 11 bases between. This CDR3 contains 12 residues. Germline CDR1 reads ENHRY; CDR2 reads SYGVKD. The CDR3 DNA reads TGTGCCATCAGCCCCGGTCGGGACGAGCAGTACTTC. The encoded protein is CAISPGRDEQYF.